This TCR beta chain was sequenced for a study of cytomegalovirus exposure and HLA in healthy donors (dated by TCRdb to the late 2010s). About the study as a whole: An earlier analysis of 587 of the donors reported about 260 Gb of sequence data and 100 million to 120 million unique TCR beta sequences obtained from some 170 million T cells. Of the roughly 400 genotyped donors, approximately 80% fell in the genetic ancestry cluster associated with self-reported Caucasian donors. In a later analysis, previously published TCR beta repertoires from fewer than 750 donors were re-analyzed and high-resolution HLA genotyping was added so that TCR occurrence patterns could be studied. The study was designed to test whether signatures of past pathogen exposure could be identified by cataloging public T cell receptors. Roughly 5 DR-DQ haplotypes were handled as single units for association and clustering, since linkage in the cohort was strong. To predict cytomegalovirus infection status, the study combined high-throughput TCR immunosequencing, statistical association of individual TCRs with disease status, and machine learning. On average, roughly 240,000 unique TCR beta nucleotide sequences were sequenced per donor among more than 350 genotyped donors of the cohort, with roughly 18% of those sequences being non-productive. Every repertoire in the discovery cohort had been generated on one and the same sequencing platform. An earlier analysis of several hundred of the donors applied high-throughput TCR beta sequencing to assess whether each TCR beta V gene segment acted as functional or pseudogenic. A later genetic analysis took genome-wide SNP genotypes for about 65% of the roughly 670 donors and used that subset as a discovery cohort. HLA typing covered class I and class II loci at four-digit resolution. Using immunosequencing, the study profiled T cell repertoires from 500 to 800 subjects and related those repertoires to cytomegalovirus serostatus. Besides the first cohort of some 670 subjects, a separate validation cohort made up of some 110 different subjects was used. The number of typed donors differed by locus: about 620-640 for A, B, C, DRB1 and DQB1; roughly 510 for DQA1; about 600 for DPA1; and 400 to 480 for DPB1. Approximately 300 gigabases of sequencing data and approximately 93 million unique TCR sequences were included in an early release covering roughly 600 HLA-typed donors. Donor age, sex, ethnicity and CMV serostatus were compiled alongside the repertoire data. Rather than drawing on any new phenotypic data, the later analysis identified candidate immune exposures from TCR beta sequences and the way those sequences occurred across donors.

Preparation of the library involved the immunoSEQ multiplex PCR assay. For the multiplex PCR, a mixture combining 60 forward primers for TCR Vbeta segments and 13 reverse primers for TCR Jbeta segments was used. A multiplex PCR assay on genomic DNA amplified the CDR3 region of rearranged TCR beta genes. On the Illumina HiSeq System, the amplified TCR beta libraries were sequenced as 87-base-pair reads. Concerning the study's data processing: Across the roughly 600 repertoires, a later analysis counted about 81 million unique TCR beta chains, 9.5 million to 13 million of which were shared by at least two donors. Raw reads were error-corrected and collapsed into unique sequences with a nearest-neighbor algorithm that merged closely related sequences to remove PCR and sequencing errors. V, D and J gene segments were assigned by aligning CDR3 sequences to IMGT reference sequences. For a sequence to be retained, at least a six-nucleotide match to both a V gene segment and a J gene segment was required. A rearrangement was called productive if the CDR3 had no stop codons and remained in frame with V and J, and every other rearrangement was called non-productive. Following IMGT convention, CDR3 was defined as the stretch from the second conserved V-encoded cysteine up to the conserved J-encoded phenylalanine. The earlier analysis of about 570 of the donors excluded any sequence lacking an unambiguous match to a single V gene segment. In an earlier analysis of a few hundred of the donors, V segments were called functional above 56.7% productive rearrangements and were called segregating when the between-donor standard deviation exceeded 5%. A statistical classification framework was developed to diagnose cytomegalovirus status using the catalog of TCR beta chain sequences. In a later analysis, V and J genes were assigned by comparing TCR nucleotide sequences against IMGT/GENE-DB human TR gene sequences. Using the TCRdist pipeline, a later analysis assigned CDR3 sequences along with most-parsimonious VDJ recombination scenarios. In a later analysis, every TCR beta chain was defined by the combination of its CDR3 amino acid sequence and its V-gene family, and reads without a unique V-gene family were dropped. In a later analysis, some 600 highly shared, low-generation-probability nucleotide sequences were removed to address suspected cross-contamination and a sequencing artifact. For each public chain, a later analysis derived a clonal expansion index from normalized ranks of inferred template counts within each repertoire. Generation probabilities in a later analysis came from a VDJ recombination model fitted to out-of-frame rearrangements, and those results were checked against IGoR. Hypergeometric tests were used in a later analysis to score TCR-TCR, TCR-HLA and TCR-CMV co-occurrence, with a repertoire-size bias correction applied to the TCR pairs. To estimate false discovery rates, a later analysis permuted the HLA or CMV assignments 20 times. A later analysis grouped co-occurring TCRs with DBSCAN, adding TCRdist sequence similarity when clustering within HLA-allele-positive subsets. For co-occurrence clustering, repertoires with fewer than 30,000 or more than 120,000 public chains were excluded, along with roughly 5 repertoires with anomalous nucleotide sharing. Sourced from immuneACCESS, this table was stored by TCRdb with only in-frame sequences that have V and J called. A share of the clones is absent; for the studies checked, an unresolved V gene accounts for under half, and the remainder has no known explanation. D and trimming come from the DNA, and the V and J calls and clone size come from that table. Counted in this sample were about 82,000 clones; roughly 70% of them appeared once. In total, the top ten clones hold 7.5% to 9.5% of the sample.

In the case of this clone: Its antigen is currently not known. No base-level quality is on record; no much larger clone is a single base apart.

The cohort comprised around 700 healthy bone marrow donors. Cohort members were all nominally healthy when sampled, although unrecorded immune exposures were likely present. The donor was CMV seropositive and belonged to the group of more than 250 seropositive cohort members. Every donor gave a peripheral blood sample, and the peripheral blood mononuclear cells from that sample were used for TCR beta sequencing. Genomic DNA extraction from the blood cell samples was performed with the Qiagen DNeasy Blood Extraction Kit. The CDR3 starts with the cysteine, ends with the phenylalanine, and has 16 residues. The retained sequence is limited to the CDR3, 48 bases, with the frame set at the first base. V ends up 4 bases short and J 6 bases short, with an unmatched junction base count of 9. CDR1 and CDR2 are read off the germline V gene (reference sequence) as SEHNR and FQNEAQ. General study outcomes and caveats: Most TCR sequences were observed very rarely across donors, whereas some public TCRs were present in many individuals. In vitro tests confirmed that three of the cytomegalovirus-associated TCR beta chains recognize cytomegalovirus antigens. Some IMGT-functional V segments, including TRBV6-2 and TRBV6-3, could not be told apart with the 87-base-pair reads, so those segments were excluded. Most CMV-associated TCR beta chains appeared to be HLA-restricted in a later analysis, and the HLA associations seemed to be driven largely by CMV exposure. HLA typing was unavailable for some donors at each locus, so association tests used only the typed subset. Roughly uniform sequencing depth across donors was assumed in presence/absence analyses, although this assumption may not hold. In a later analysis, around 15,000 TCR beta sequences were associated with specific HLA alleles at a false discovery rate of 0.05. According to a later genetic analysis, donors in an Asian-associated ancestry cluster had fewer N-insertions in productive TCRs than the approximately 670-donor mean. A further reported finding was that TCR beta sequences accurately predicted the HLA-A and HLA-B alleles for most subjects in the first cohort. A cluster of highly shared sequence variants was judged likely to represent a technical artifact of the sequencing pipeline. In an earlier analysis of approximately 590 of the donors, most TCR beta V segments were observed in productive rearrangements about 90% or about 30% of the time, broadly matching IMGT annotations. Correlated functional status among segregating V segments might be attributable to linkage disequilibrium, but an unknown experimental factor could not be ruled out. Only TCR beta chains were sequenced in this cohort, and the absence of alpha or paired-chain data limited detectable features. Strong co-occurrence of HLA alleles, especially DR and DQ, made assigning TCR associations to individual alleles difficult. The authors suggested that the approach could potentially be extended to other disease states and immunological phenotypes. In a later genetic analysis, a missense DCLRE1C variant was associated with V-gene and J-gene trimming of TCR beta chains, and the association was replicated in an independent cohort. The study gave a list of 150 to 200 TCR beta chains associated with cytomegalovirus. According to a later analysis, parvovirus B19, influenza, CMV and Epstein-Barr virus appeared linked to several top co-occurrence clusters. According to a later analysis, TCR association rates differed among HLA loci, with DRB1 alleles showing the most associated TCRs and HLA-C alleles showing the fewest. Compared with equally common non-associated chains, HLA-associated TCR beta chains in a later analysis were more clonally expanded and had lower generation probabilities. In both the original and validation cohorts, the classifier was reported to diagnose cytomegalovirus status with high specificity and sensitivity. Immune exposure information for the cohort was limited to CMV serostatus. The earlier analysis of approximately 540 of the donors excluded over 15 rarely observed V segments, including chromosome 9 orphons, because counts were too low.

The sequenced sample consisted of PBMCs. Recombination linked TRBV7-9 to TRBJ1-2, with 12 bases matching TRBD1. This clonotype was obtained from a man aged 35-49 years in good health and CMV-seropositive. The CDR3 region reads CASSSRGTGGADGYTF. The base sequence is TGTGCCAGCAGCTCTCGCGGGACAGGGGGCGCAGATGGCTACACCTTC.